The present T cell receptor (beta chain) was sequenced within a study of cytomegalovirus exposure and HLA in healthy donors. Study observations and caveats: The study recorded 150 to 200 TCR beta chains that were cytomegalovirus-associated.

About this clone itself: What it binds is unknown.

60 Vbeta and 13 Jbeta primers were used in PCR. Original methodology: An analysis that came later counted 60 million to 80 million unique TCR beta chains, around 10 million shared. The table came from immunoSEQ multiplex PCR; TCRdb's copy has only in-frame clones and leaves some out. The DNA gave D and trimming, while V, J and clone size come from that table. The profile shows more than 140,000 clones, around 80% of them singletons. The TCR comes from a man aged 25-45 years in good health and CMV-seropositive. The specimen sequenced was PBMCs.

CDR3 in amino acids: CATLDRGLRSNQPQHF. The CDR3 DNA follows: TGTGCCACTTTAGACAGGGGGCTGAGAAGCAATCAGCCCCAGCATTTT. This chain links TRBV19 with TRBJ1-5; 10 nucleotides line up with TRBD1. Trimming at V came to 10 bases and at J to 1 base, leaving 10 bases not matched to a gene. CDR1 and CDR2 from the germline V gene are LNHDA and SQIVND (reference sequence). The CDR3 runs to 16 residues.